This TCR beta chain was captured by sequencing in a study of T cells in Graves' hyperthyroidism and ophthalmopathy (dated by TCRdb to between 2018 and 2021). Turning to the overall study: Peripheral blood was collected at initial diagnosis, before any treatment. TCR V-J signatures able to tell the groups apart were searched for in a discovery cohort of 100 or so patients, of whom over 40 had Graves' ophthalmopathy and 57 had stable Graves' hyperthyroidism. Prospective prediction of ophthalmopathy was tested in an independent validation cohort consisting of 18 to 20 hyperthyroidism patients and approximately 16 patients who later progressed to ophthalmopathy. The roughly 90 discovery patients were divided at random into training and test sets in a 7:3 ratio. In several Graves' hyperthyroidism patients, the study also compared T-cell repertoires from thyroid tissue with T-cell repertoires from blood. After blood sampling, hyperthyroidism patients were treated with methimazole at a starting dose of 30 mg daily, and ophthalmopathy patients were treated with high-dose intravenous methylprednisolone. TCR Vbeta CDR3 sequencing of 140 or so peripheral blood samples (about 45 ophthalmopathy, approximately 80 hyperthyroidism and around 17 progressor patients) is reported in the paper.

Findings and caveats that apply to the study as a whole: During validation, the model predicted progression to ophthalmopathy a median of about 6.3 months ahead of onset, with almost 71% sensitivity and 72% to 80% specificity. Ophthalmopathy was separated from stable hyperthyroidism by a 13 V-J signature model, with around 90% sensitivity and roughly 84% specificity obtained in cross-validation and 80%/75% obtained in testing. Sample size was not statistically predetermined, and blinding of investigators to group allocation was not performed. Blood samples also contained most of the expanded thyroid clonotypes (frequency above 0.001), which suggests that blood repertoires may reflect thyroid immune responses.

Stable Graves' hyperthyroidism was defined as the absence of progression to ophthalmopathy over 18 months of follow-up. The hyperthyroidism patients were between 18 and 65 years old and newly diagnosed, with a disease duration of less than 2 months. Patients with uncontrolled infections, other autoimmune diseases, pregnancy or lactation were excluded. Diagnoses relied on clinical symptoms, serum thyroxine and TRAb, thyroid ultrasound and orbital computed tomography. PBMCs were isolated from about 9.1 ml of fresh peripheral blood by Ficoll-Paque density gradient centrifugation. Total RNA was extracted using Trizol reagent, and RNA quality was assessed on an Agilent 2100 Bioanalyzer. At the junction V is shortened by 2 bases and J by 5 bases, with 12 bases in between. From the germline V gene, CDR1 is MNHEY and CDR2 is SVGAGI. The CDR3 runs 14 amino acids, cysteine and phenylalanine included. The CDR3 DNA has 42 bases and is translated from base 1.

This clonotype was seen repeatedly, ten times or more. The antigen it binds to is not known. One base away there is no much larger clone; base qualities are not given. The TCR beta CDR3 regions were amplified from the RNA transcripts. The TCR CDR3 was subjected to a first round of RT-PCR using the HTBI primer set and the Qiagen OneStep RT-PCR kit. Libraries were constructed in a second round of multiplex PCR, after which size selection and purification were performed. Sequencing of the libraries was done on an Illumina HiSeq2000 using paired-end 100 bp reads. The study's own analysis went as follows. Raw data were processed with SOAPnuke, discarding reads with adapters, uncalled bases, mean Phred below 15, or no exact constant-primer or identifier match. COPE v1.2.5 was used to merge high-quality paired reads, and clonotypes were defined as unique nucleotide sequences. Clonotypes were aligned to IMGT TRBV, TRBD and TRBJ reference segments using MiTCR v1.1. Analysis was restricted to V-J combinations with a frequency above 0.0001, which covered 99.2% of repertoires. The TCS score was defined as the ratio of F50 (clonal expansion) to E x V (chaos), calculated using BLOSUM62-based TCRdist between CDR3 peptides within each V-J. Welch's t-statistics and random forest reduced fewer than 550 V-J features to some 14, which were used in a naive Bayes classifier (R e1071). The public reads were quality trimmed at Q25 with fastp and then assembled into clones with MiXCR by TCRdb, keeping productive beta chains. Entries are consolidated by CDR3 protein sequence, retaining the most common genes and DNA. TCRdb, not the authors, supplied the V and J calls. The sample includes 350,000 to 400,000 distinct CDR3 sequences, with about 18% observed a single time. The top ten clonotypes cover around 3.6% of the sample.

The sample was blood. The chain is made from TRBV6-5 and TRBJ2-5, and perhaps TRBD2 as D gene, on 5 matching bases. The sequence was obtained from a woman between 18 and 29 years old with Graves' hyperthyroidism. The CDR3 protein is CASSYVASSETQYF. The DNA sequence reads TGTGCCAGCAGTTACGTGGCTAGCTCTGAGACCCAGTACTTC.